The sequence of this TCR beta chain was determined in a study of shared clonotypes between healthy human individuals (dated by TCRdb to between 2020 and 2021). About the study as a whole: A couple of women and a few men aged 18 to 49 years were included in the cohort. For each donor, three plates each were used for CD4 naive and CD4 memory, two plates were used for CD8 naive, and one plate was used for CD8 memory. To estimate repertoire size and how much clonotype sharing occurs between individuals, the study deeply sequenced the blood TCR repertoires of five or six healthy adults. Different laboratories and diverse techniques were used to prepare libraries and sequence TCR repertoires, to increase sequencing depth and limit assay-specific biases. Leukapheresis yielded between about 0.9 and 9.5 billion PBMCs per donor. Study-wide conclusions, independent of this receptor: Compared with non-shared clonotypes, the clonotypes found in all four sorted-subset donors had higher generation probabilities. Pairwise subsampling led to the expectation that sequencing depth would affect the degree of clonotype sharing among donors. Sharing across a handful of donors was observed for about 4.8% of naive CD4, 3.5% of naive CD8, about 2.3% of memory CD4, and about 0.4% of memory CD8 clonotypes. Because the study included only a small number of donors, the genetic and exposure-history diversity represented was limited. Incomplete sequencing was indicated by rarefaction of sorted-subset datasets, despite the large sequencing depth. Sampling was restricted to blood, and TCR repertoires in tissues likely differ from the TCR repertoires found in blood. Estimated clonotype richness was generally larger for naive than for memory subsets.

Using the deep immunoSEQ assay, multiplex PCR amplified TCR CDR3 regions from genomic DNA. Extracted genomic DNA from each cell subset was spread evenly across all wells of several immunoSEQ 96-well plates, with each plate serving as a replicate. Each replicate PCR for sorted subsets received approximately 200 ng genomic DNA, equal to tens of thousands of T cell genomes. Purified libraries were measured with a Qubit 3.0 fluorometer, size-checked on a Bioanalyzer 2100, and measured again with the KAPA Library Quantification kit. A separate single-read 150-cycle Illumina NextSeq 550 flow cell was used to sequence each immunoSEQ 96-well plate. The original pipeline was this. Because the immunoSEQ output included only junctional sequences and no quality scores, the filtering could not be the same as the filtering used for full-length reads. To assign V/J genes and CDR3, sequences were annotated using PyIR, a Python wrapper for IgBLAST v1.9, with IMGT germline references. Any read was removed if the V/J assignment was weak (E-value above 1e-6), the CDR3 was missing, or the read contained stop codons, out-of-frame junctions, or ambiguous translated residues. V3J clonotypes were defined by identical inferred V gene, J gene, and CDR3 amino acid sequence. The percentage overlap between two repertoires was calculated by dividing the number of shared unique clonotypes by the size of the smaller repertoire. Richness of each repertoire was evaluated using RTK rarefaction, the Chao1 estimator, and Recon v2.1 estimates of unobserved clonotypes. OLGA was used to compute generation probabilities for all TCRbeta clonotypes that the gDNA method yielded from a few donors. The clones in this table, taken by TCRdb from immuneACCESS, are in-frame only. Not every clone is retained; where verified, under half of the shortfall comes from an unresolved V gene, and the cause of the rest is unknown. Clonal size and the V and J genes are those of that table, whereas D and trimming came from the DNA. A total of approximately 2.4 million clones appear in this sample, approximately 96% of them only once. The top ten constitute 0.13% of the sample.

Healthy HIV-negative adults with no recently reported acute infections or vaccinations were included as donors. All donors were Caucasian adults living in Nashville, Tennessee, USA. CD4+ T cells were enriched through magnetic negative selection, after which naive cells were positively selected on CD45RA and the remaining negative fraction served as the memory subset. Blood was obtained by leukapheresis, after which PBMCs were separated by Ficoll-Histopaque density gradient centrifugation and cryopreserved in liquid nitrogen vapor phase. Analytical flow cytometry was used to check the purity and quantity of each magnetically sorted T cell population. From each sorted fraction, genomic DNA was isolated and quantified by UV absorbance on a Nanodrop 2000c. Comments on this clone: Its target antigen remains unknown. No much larger clone is present one base from it, and per-base qualities are unavailable.

V is cut by 1 base and J by 0 bases, and the space between the germline ends is 13 bases. The germline V gene (reference sequence) sets CDR1 to GTSNPN and CDR2 to SVGIG. The CDR3 spans 15 residues, from the cysteine through the phenylalanine. Of the read, only the CDR3 DNA is kept; its 45 bases are in frame from base 1. The sequenced material came from naive CD4+ T cells sorted from blood. In the paper's terms, the cell subset or site label means: CD45RA+ positively selected. This TCR was recovered from a man aged 18 to 30 in good health. The chain uses TRBV30 and TRBJ2-7; the best D guess is TRBD1, with 6 bases matching. The CDR3 here reads CAWSAPDRSSYEQYF. The bases read TGTGCCTGGAGTGCCCCGGACAGAAGCTCCTACGAGCAGTACTTC.